The text below deals with one T cell receptor (beta chain). This CDR3 comprises 17 residues. J lost 6 bases, V lost 2 bases, and 9 bases had no gene match. Germline-derived CDR1 and CDR2 are SGHTS and YDEGEE. The study assigned cohorts using participant-reported clinical history. Recovered status applied to Cohort 3 donors who had two consecutive negative PCRs. It also applied to those with clearance or with symptom resolution. These data come from a study of blood T cell repertoires in COVID-19. As for the study in general: The study drew acute and convalescent COVID-19 samples from the United States, Italy and Spain. The cDNA or gDNA used as material had been derived from T cells, B-cell-depleted T cells, or PBMCs.

TCRdb keeps only in-frame clones here, not all; method: immunoSEQ multiplex PCR. The table includes 250,000 to 350,000 clones, around 84% detected once. The source material was PBMCs or T cells enriched from blood (not recorded which). This sequence originates from a woman younger than 30 who had recovered from COVID-19. This chain uses TRBV5-8 with TRBJ2-2, with 11 bases matching TRBD2. The CDR3 protein is CASSFPTSGIGAGELFF. The CDR3 region has the DNA TGTGCCAGCAGCTTCCCGACTAGCGGGATTGGGGCCGGGGAGCTGTTTTTT.